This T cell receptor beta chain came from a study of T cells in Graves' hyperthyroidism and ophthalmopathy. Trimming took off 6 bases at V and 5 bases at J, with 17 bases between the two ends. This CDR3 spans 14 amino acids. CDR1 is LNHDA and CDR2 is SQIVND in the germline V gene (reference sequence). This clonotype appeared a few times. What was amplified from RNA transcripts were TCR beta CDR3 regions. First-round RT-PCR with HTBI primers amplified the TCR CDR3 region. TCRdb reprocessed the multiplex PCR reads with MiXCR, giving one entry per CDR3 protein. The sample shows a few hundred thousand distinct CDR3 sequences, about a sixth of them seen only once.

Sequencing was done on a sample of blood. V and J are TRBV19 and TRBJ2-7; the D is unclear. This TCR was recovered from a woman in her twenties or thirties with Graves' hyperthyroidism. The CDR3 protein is CASSPVVKSHEQYF. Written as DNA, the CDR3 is TGTGCCAGTAGCCCCGTAGTAAAGTCCCACGAGCAGTACTTC.